The rows below give T cell receptor beta chains drawn from one sample of a study of blood T cells in healthy people across ages. Each CDR3 protein is one row after TCRdb ran MiXCR on the 5' RACE reads. The profile covers 1.4 million or so distinct CDR3 sequences, with about 42% appearing a single time and under 5% taken by the ten largest. The specimen was blood. Every receptor here comes from a woman aged 18-29 years in good health. The CDR3 runs from the conserved cysteine through the conserved F or W. The D gene is left open where the match is weak. The size field is filled for only some rows; it gives once, few, many or a size class.

v_gene	j_gene	d_gene	abundance	CDR3aa	CDR3nt
TRBV7-2	TRBJ2-3	.	many	CASTPRRGDTQYF	TGTGCCAGCACCCCTAGGAGGGGAGATACGCAGTATTTT
TRBV4-3	TRBJ1-2	TRBD1	few	CASSQSGTGGWHGYTF	TGCGCCAGCAGCCAAAGTGGGACAGGCGGGTGGCATGGCTACACCTTC
TRBV6-5	TRBJ1-1	.	.	CASSFPPGDLDTEAFF	TGTGCCAGCAGTTTCCCCCCGGGGGATTTGGACACTGAAGCTTTCTTT
TRBV10-3	TRBJ1-1	.	.	CAIRRGSVPNTEAFF	TGTGCCATCAGACGGGGCAGTGTCCCCAACACTGAAGCTTTCTTT
TRBV12-3/TRBV12-4	TRBJ2-7	.	.	CASSLELTDFYFYEQYF	TGTGCCAGCAGTTTAGAGCTGACAGACTTTTATTTCTACGAGCAGTACTTC
TRBV20-1	TRBJ2-4	.	.	CSASLVAKNIQYF	TGCAGTGCTAGTCTGGTAGCCAAAAACATTCAGTACTTC
TRBV3-1	TRBJ2-1	.	.	CASSQGGGSLYNEQFF	TGTGCCAGCAGCCAAGGGGGTGGTTCTCTCTACAATGAGCAGTTCTTC
TRBV11-2	TRBJ1-5	TRBD1	.	CASSLGGRGGNQPQHF	TGTGCCAGCAGCTTAGGAGGCAGGGGGGGCAATCAGCCCCAGCATTTT
TRBV5-1	TRBJ2-3	.	once	CASSGDGIPSTDTQYF	TGCGCCAGCAGCGGGGATGGCATTCCTAGCACAGATACGCAGTATTTT
TRBV20-1	TRBJ2-7	.	few	CSARWRGASSYEQYF	TGCAGTGCTCGGTGGAGGGGGGCCAGCTCCTACGAGCAGTACTTC
TRBV7-9	TRBJ2-7	.	few	CASSFPPGKNSYEQYF	TGTGCCAGCAGCTTCCCTCCAGGAAAAAATTCCTACGAGCAGTACTTC
TRBV19	TRBJ1-5	.	.	CASIRGAAGSGNQPQHF	TGTGCCAGTATCCGAGGGGCGGCGGGATCCGGCAATCAGCCCCAGCATTTT
TRBV7-7	TRBJ2-5	.	few	CASSLGGRGPETQYF	TGTGCTAGCAGCTTAGGGGGACGAGGCCCAGAGACCCAGTACTTC
TRBV20-1	TRBJ2-7	.	few	CSASQGINEQYF	TGCAGTGCTAGTCAAGGGATCAACGAGCAGTACTTC
TRBV20-1	TRBJ2-5	TRBD2	.	CSVRLGEGTQYF	TGCAGTGTGCGGCTAGGGGAGGGGACCCAGTACTTC
TRBV30	TRBJ1-3	TRBD1	.	CACSPRQGVEITIYF	TGTGCCTGCTCACCTAGACAGGGGGTGGAAATCACCATATATTTT
TRBV5-5	TRBJ2-3	TRBD1	.	CASSAPQGASTDTQYF	TGTGCCAGCAGCGCGCCCCAGGGGGCCAGCACAGATACGCAGTATTTT
TRBV7-8	TRBJ2-7	.	.	CAGSPGPTYEQYF	TGTGCCGGCAGCCCCGGACCTACCTACGAGCAGTACTTC
TRBV2	TRBJ2-1	.	.	CASLGRPGEQFF	TGTGCCAGTTTGGGACGGCCGGGGGAGCAGTTCTTC
TRBV5-6	TRBJ2-2	TRBD2	.	CASSRMLGLAVTGELFF	TGTGCCAGCAGTCGAATGTTGGGACTAGCGGTCACCGGGGAGCTGTTTTTT
TRBV12-3/TRBV12-4	TRBJ2-7	.	.	CASNRKAYDEQYF	TGTGCCAGCAACCGAAAAGCCTACGATGAGCAGTACTTC
TRBV29-1	TRBJ2-7	.	.	CSVVSTAYEQYF	TGCAGCGTTGTATCGACAGCCTACGAGCAGTACTTC
TRBV6-6	TRBJ2-7	.	.	CASGGQGLYEQYF	TGTGCCAGCGGGGGGCAGGGACTCTACGAGCAGTACTTC
TRBV5-6	TRBJ1-2	.	few	CASSLPGATRGYTF	TGTGCCAGCAGCTTGCCAGGAGCAACTCGGGGCTACACCTTC
TRBV5-4	TRBJ1-1	.	.	CASSSPGDLEAFF	TGTGCCAGCAGCTCTCCCGGGGACTTAGAAGCTTTCTTT
TRBV1	TRBJ2-7	.	.	CTSSPAGVPKYEQYF	TGCACCAGCAGCCCGGCGGGAGTCCCCAAGTACGAGCAGTACTTC
TRBV15	TRBJ2-2	.	.	CATSREQGGTGELFF	TGTGCCACCAGCAGAGAACAGGGTGGAACCGGGGAGCTGTTTTTT
TRBV15	TRBJ2-3	TRBD2	.	CVTSRGLAGVDTQYF	TGTGTCACCAGCAGAGGTCTAGCGGGAGTAGATACGCAGTATTTT
TRBV27	TRBJ2-7	.	.	CASSFGSSMVHEQYF	TGTGCCAGCAGTTTTGGAAGCTCGATGGTCCACGAGCAGTACTTC
TRBV7-2	TRBJ2-2	.	.	CASSLDPRSAGELFF	TGTGCCAGCAGCTTAGATCCCCGTTCGGCCGGGGAGCTGTTTTTT
TRBV11-2	TRBJ2-5	TRBD1	.	CASRPTGTGEETQYF	TGTGCCAGCAGGCCAACCGGGACAGGGGAAGAGACCCAGTACTTC
TRBV7-2	TRBJ2-7	.	.	CASSKTQQALYYEQYF	TGTGCCAGCAGCAAAACCCAACAGGCCCTATACTACGAGCAGTACTTC
TRBV6-1	TRBJ2-7	TRBD2	few	CASAGVPYEQYF	TGTGCCAGCGCGGGGGTCCCCTACGAGCAGTACTTC